The sample holds many counts of the clone carrying this TCR beta chain. The sample belongs to a study of T-cell reconstitution after alpha-beta-depleted transplantation in children. The CDR3 is made up of 16 amino acids. The trim removed 4 bases at V and 0 bases at J, leaving 4 bases unmatched. The germline CDR1 and CDR2 sequences are LGHNA and YNFKEQ. The library targeted TCRbeta and was prepared with unique molecular identifiers. Each CDR3 protein is one row after TCRdb ran MiXCR on the PCR reads. The sample records 700,000 to 950,000 distinct CDR3 sequences, approximately 15% being singletons. The sequencing used PBMCs, mostly from graft donor cells, collected 360 days after TCRalphabeta/CD19-depleted stem cell transplant. The genes are TRBV4-2 and TRBJ2-1; 9 bases are a match to TRBD2. This sequence originates from a male patient younger than 18 who had a stem cell transplant for acute lymphoblastic leukemia, so the T cells may come from the graft donor. CDR3 nucleotide sequence: TGTGCCAGCAGCCCCCTTAGCGGGAGCTCCTACAATGAGCAGTTCTTC. Its protein product is CASSPLSGSSYNEQFF.